One and the same sample provided the 15 T cell receptor beta chains below, sequenced in a study of identical twins. TCRdb re-called the 5' RACE reads through MiXCR, storing one row per CDR3 protein. The table records a few hundred thousand distinct CDR3 sequences, roughly 8% of them present only once. These data were also reused for a study on yellow fever vaccine responses in identical twins.

Sequencing input: CD8+ T cells sorted from blood. These receptors originate from a woman aged 18-29 years in good health.

This clonotype was observed a few times. A junction end diverges from the germline sequence, so it may reflect a read error. The genes are TRBV12-3 or TRBV12-4 and TRBJ2-1, with D hard to call. The CDR3 totals 15 residues. Here the CDR3 DNA reads TGTGCCAGCACTTTAGGGTCGGGCAATTACAATGAGCAGTTCTTC. Translation gives CASTLGSGNYNEQFF.

This clonotype was observed a few times. The V gene is TRBV9, the J gene TRBJ2-3; D possibly matches TRBD1 or TRBD2 (5 bases each). V was clipped by 0 bases and J by 0 bases, with 20 bases between them. Germline CDR1 is SGDLS and CDR2 is YYNGEE. The CDR3 spans 19 residues. CDR3 sequence reads: CASSVGSLGGVASTDTQYF. The CDR3 DNA follows: TGTGCCAGCAGCGTAGGATCACTTGGGGGAGTCGCTAGCACAGATACGCAGTATTTT.

In its sample, this clonotype was seen many times. CDR3 sequence reads: CSVPRAAEAFF. CDR3 bases: TGCAGCGTTCCCCGGGCGGCTGAAGCTTTCTTT. This chain connects TRBV29-1 to TRBJ1-1; D gene ambiguous. V lost 5 bases and J 6 bases, leaving 10 bases between the germline ends. Per the germline V gene, CDR1 is SQVTM and CDR2 is ANQGSEA. The CDR3 loop spans 11 amino acids.

This clonotype was seen many times. The junction and the germline gene differ at one end; a read error may be behind it. The V call is TRBV4-1, the J call TRBJ2-7; D perhaps matches TRBD1 (5 bases). CDR1 and CDR2 (germline): MGHRA, YSYEKL. The CDR3 covers 13 residues. In DNA form, the CDR3 reads TGTGCCAGCAGCCAGGTTCAGGGTTACGAGCAGTACTTC. This translates into CASSQVQGYEQYF.

Worth noting for this clonotype: Given a much more abundant clone one base away, this may be a read error. The chain links TRBV11-1 to TRBJ2-7, with 9 nucleotides matching TRBD1. Losses at the gene ends were 8 bases for V and 0 bases for J; bases not matched to a gene: 2. The CDR3 is 13 amino acids. Germline V gives CDR1 SGHAT, CDR2 FQDESV (reference sequence). The CDR3 nucleotides read TGTGCCAGCGGGACAGGGCTCTCCTACGAGCAGTACTTC. Its protein is CASGTGLSYEQYF. The full variable domain, with the rest looked up from reference TRBV11-1 and TRBJ2-7, is EAEVAQSPRYKITEKSQAVAFWCDPISGHATLYWYRQILGQGPELLVQFQDESVVDDSQLPKDRFSAERLKGVDSTLKIQPAELGDSAMYLCASGTGLSYEQYFGPGTRLTVT.

Ten or more counts support this clonotype. The rearrangement uses TRBV3-1 and TRBJ2-1, with a tentative D call TRBD2 (6 bases). Germline CDR1 is LGHDT and CDR2 is YNNKEL (reference sequence). The V and J ends lost 0 bases and 11 bases respectively, with 14 bases between them. The CDR3 loop spans 14 amino acids. The CDR3 spells CASSQDVEGYKQFF. As DNA, the CDR3 is TGTGCCAGCAGCCAAGATGTGGAGGGTTACAAGCAGTTCTTC.

This clonotype was counted many times. V gene TRBV27 combines with J gene TRBJ2-7; 8 bases map to TRBD1. This CDR3 is built from 15 residues. CDR1 is MNHEY, CDR2 SMNVEV, per germline (reference sequence). Trimming at V came to 5 bases and at J to 4 bases, leaving 10 bases not matched to a gene. In nucleotides, the CDR3 is TGTGCCAGCAGTCAACCACGGACAGGGATTTACGAGCAGTACTTC. Its translation is CASSQPRTGIYEQYF.

The V call is TRBV6-5, the J call TRBJ2-1; D remains unclear. Trimming removed 4 bases at V and 0 bases at J, with 7 bases between. CDR3 length: 14 amino acids. Germline V lookup: CDR1 MNHEY, CDR2 SVGAGI. The CDR3 DNA follows: TGTGCCAGCAGTTCCGTGGTCTCCTACAATGAGCAGTTCTTC. As protein: CASSSVVSYNEQFF.

The chain carries TRBV28 and TRBJ2-7; TRBD2 matches at 10 bases. The CDR3 contains 19 residues. Trimming at V came to 6 bases and at J to 0 bases, leaving 17 bases not matched to a gene. Germline V gene lookup returns CDR1 MDHEN and CDR2 SYDVKM. CDR3 protein: CASRALTGRSSGSSYEQYF. The CDR3 DNA follows: TGTGCCAGCAGGGCATTGACAGGGCGGTCTAGCGGGAGCTCCTACGAGCAGTACTTC.

The table lists this clonotype with many counts. The chain couples TRBV4-1 to TRBJ2-5; no definite D call. The CDR3 is made up of 13 amino acids. V was cut by 4 bases and J by 2 bases, with 8 bases left in between. CDR1 MGHRA and CDR2 YSYEKL come from the germline V gene. CDR3 sequence: CASSPSYQETQYF. CDR3 in DNA: TGCGCCAGCAGCCCTTCTTATCAAGAGACCCAGTACTTC.

This clonotype was picked up many times. The V and J genes are TRBV29-1 and TRBJ1-3; D remains unclear. The CDR3 length is 10 residues. Germline loops: CDR1 SQVTM, CDR2 ANQGSEA. V was clipped by 4 bases and J by 8 bases, with 6 bases between them. The CDR3 protein is CSVVGDTIYF. The DNA of the CDR3 is TGCAGCGTTGTTGGGGACACCATATATTTT. Complete variable domain (other parts from reference TRBV29-1 and TRBJ1-3): SAVISQKPSRDICQRGTSLTIQCQVDSQVTMMFWYRQQPGQSLTLIATANQGSEATYESGFVIDKFPISRPNLTFSTLTVSNMSPEDSSIYLCSVVGDTIYFGEGSWLTVV.

This clonotype has more than one count but fewer than ten. This sequence joins TRBV6-2 or TRBV6-3 and TRBJ1-2, with TRBD1 matching over 9 bases. The germline CDR1 and CDR2 sequences are MNHEY and SVGEGT. Trimming took 2 bases from V and 7 from J; bases not matched to a gene: 2. The CDR3 sequence is 13 residues long. CDR3 in amino acids: CASSYGQGLGYTF. CDR3 in DNA: TGTGCCAGCAGTTACGGACAGGGGCTTGGCTACACCTTC.

The table lists this clonotype with many counts. The V gene is TRBV24-1, the J gene TRBJ2-2; D is uncertain. The CDR3 contains 16 residues. Germline CDR1 reads KGHDR; CDR2 reads SFDVKD. V was cut by 0 bases and J by 0 bases, with 7 bases left in between. The CDR3 nucleotides read TGTGCCACCAGTGATTTGGAAGGAACGAACACCGGGGAGCTGTTTTTT. It translates to CATSDLEGTNTGELFF.

This clonotype was seen repeatedly, ten times or more. The rearrangement links TRBV5-5 to TRBJ2-7; possibly TRBD1 for D (6 bases). This CDR3 spans 14 amino acids. Germline V gene lookup returns CDR1 SGHKS and CDR2 YYEKEE (reference sequence). V was trimmed by 2 bases and J by 2 bases, leaving 11 bases between them. CDR3 coding DNA: TGTGCCAGCAGCTTCGAGACAGGTGCCTACGAGCAGTACTTC. Protein: CASSFETGAYEQYF.

V gene TRBV4-3 combines with J gene TRBJ2-7, with D possibly being TRBD2 (5 bases). V was clipped by 0 bases and J by 3 bases, with 12 bases between them. Germline V gives CDR1 LGHNA, CDR2 YSLEER. This CDR3 has 15 residues. CDR3 protein: CASSQDRASYYEQYF. DNA for the CDR3: TGCGCCAGCAGCCAAGATCGAGCTAGCTACTACGAGCAGTACTTC.